What follows are 7 T cell receptor beta chains derived from one specimen sequenced in a study of T cells in Graves' hyperthyroidism and ophthalmopathy. Amplification of TCR beta CDR3 regions was performed using RNA transcripts as template. HTBI primers were the set used in a first-round RT-PCR of the TCR CDR3. MiXCR was run by TCRdb on the multiplex PCR reads, yielding one entry per CDR3 protein. The sample lists around 690,000 distinct CDR3 sequences; under 25% were seen once. The sequencing input was blood. Every receptor here comes from a young man with Graves' ophthalmopathy.

This clonotype occurred a few times. CDR3 loop: CASSVVGGEGPYNEQFF. CDR3 nucleotides: TGTGCCAGCAGCGTCGTGGGGGGAGAGGGCCCGTACAATGAGCAGTTCTTC. This chain joins TRBV9 and TRBJ2-1, with a tentative D call TRBD2 (6 bases). Germline CDR1 SGDLS, CDR2 YYNGEE. V was pared by 2 bases and J by 4 bases, with 19 bases between. The CDR3 length is 17 residues.

The genes are TRBV28 and TRBJ2-7, with 8 nucleotides matching TRBD1. V gave up 6 bases and J gave up 3 bases; unmatched junction bases: 22. Per the germline V gene, CDR1 is MDHEN and CDR2 is SYDVKM. CDR3 length: 19 residues. CDR3 residues: CASSTIRTGKPNGFYEQYF. DNA for the CDR3: TGTGCCAGCAGCACAATTAGGACAGGGAAACCGAACGGGTTCTACGAGCAGTACTTC.

This clonotype was seen at least ten times. CDR3 nucleotides: TGTGCCACCAGCAGAGATGTAGCGGGAGGGTTTGGCTCCTACAATGAGCAGTTCTTC. Residues: CATSRDVAGGFGSYNEQFF. The V gene is TRBV15, the J gene TRBJ2-1; 11 bases line up with TRBD2. Germline-derived CDR1 and CDR2 are LNHNV and YYDKDF (reference sequence). V shed 0 bases and J 0 bases; nucleotides not matched to a gene: 7. This CDR3 is built from 19 residues. The entire variable domain, with the rest obtained from reference TRBV15 and TRBJ2-1, is as follows: DAMVIQNPRYQVTQFGKPVTLSCSQTLNHNVMYWYQQKSSQAPKLLFHYYDKDFNNEADTPDNFQSRRPNTSFCFLDIRSPGLGDTAMYLCATSRDVAGGFGSYNEQFFGPGTRLTVL.

In its sample, this clonotype was seen many times. The rearrangement joins TRBV11-2 to TRBJ2-7, with D possibly matching TRBD2 (6 bases). Germline V CDR1 and CDR2: SGHAT, FQNNGV. This CDR3 spans 15 amino acids. Trimming stripped 2 bases from V and 1 base from J, with 12 bases between. As DNA, the CDR3 is TGTGCCAGCAGCTTAACCGGGACTCCATCCTACGAGCAGTACTTC. The encoded protein is CASSLTGTPSYEQYF. Together with reference TRBV11-2 and TRBJ2-7, the CDR3 gives the full variable domain: EAGVAQSPRYKIIEKRQSVAFWCNPISGHATLYWYQQILGQGPKLLIQFQNNGVVDDSQLPKDRFSAERLKGVDSTLKIQPAKLEDSAVYLCASSLTGTPSYEQYFGPGTRLTVT.

The chain carries TRBV30 and TRBJ1-3; the D gene is possibly TRBD1 (6 bases). Germline V lookup: CDR1 GTSNPN, CDR2 SVGIG (reference sequence). The ends were cut back, 5 bases at V and 4 bases at J, with 12 bases in the middle. The CDR3 sequence is 13 residues long. The CDR3 region is CAWVRDNGNTIYF. Here the CDR3 DNA reads TGTGCCTGGGTAAGGGACAACGGAAACACCATATATTTT.

In its sample, this clonotype was seen once. CDR3 nucleotide sequence: TGTGCCGTTCAAGAGACCCAGTACTTC. Translating gives CAVQETQYF. The chain carries TRBV10-3 and TRBJ2-5, with D unclear. The V and J ends lost 11 bases and 2 bases respectively, with 3 bases between them. The CDR3 consists of 9 residues. Germline-derived CDR1 and CDR2 are ENHRY and SYGVKD.

The V call is TRBV4-1, the J call TRBJ1-1, with a weak D call TRBD1 (6 bases). The CDR3 is 16 residues long. Between the trimmed V and J ends, which lost 4 bases and 5 bases, there was a span of 20 bases. CDR1 MGHRA and CDR2 YSYEKL come from the germline V gene. CDR3 region: CASSRPYAGRGTEAFF. CDR3 DNA: TGCGCCAGCAGCCGCCCTTACGCCGGGAGGGGGACTGAAGCTTTCTTT.